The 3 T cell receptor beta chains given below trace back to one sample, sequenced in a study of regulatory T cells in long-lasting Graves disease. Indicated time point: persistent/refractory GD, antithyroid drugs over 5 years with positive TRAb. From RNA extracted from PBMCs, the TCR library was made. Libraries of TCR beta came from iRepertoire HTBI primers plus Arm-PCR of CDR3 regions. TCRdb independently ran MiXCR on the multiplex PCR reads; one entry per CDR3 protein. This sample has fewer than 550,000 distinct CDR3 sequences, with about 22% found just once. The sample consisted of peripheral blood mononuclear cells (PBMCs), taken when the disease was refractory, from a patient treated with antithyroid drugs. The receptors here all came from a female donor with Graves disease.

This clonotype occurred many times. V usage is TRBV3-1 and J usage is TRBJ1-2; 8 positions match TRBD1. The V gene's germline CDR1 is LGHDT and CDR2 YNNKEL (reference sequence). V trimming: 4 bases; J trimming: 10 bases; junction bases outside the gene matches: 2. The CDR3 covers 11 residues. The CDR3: CASSLGQDYTF. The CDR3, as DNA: TGTGCCAGCAGCCTGGGACAGGACTACACCTTC.

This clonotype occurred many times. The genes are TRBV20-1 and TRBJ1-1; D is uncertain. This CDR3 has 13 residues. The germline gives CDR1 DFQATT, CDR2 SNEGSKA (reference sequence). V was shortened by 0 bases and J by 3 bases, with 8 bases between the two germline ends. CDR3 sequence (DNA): TGCAGTGCTAGAGATCTAGTCTACACTGAAGCTTTCTTT. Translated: CSARDLVYTEAFF.

The chain's CDR3 is CASSWAPPPTNEQFF. For the CDR3, the DNA is TGTGCCAGCAGTTGGGCGCCCCCGCCTACCAATGAGCAGTTCTTC. This rearrangement joins TRBV7-3 to TRBJ2-1; the D is unclear. The germline gives CDR1 SGHTA, CDR2 FQGTGA. Trimming left V 6 bases short and J 6 bases short, with 18 bases between. The CDR3 is made up of 15 amino acids.